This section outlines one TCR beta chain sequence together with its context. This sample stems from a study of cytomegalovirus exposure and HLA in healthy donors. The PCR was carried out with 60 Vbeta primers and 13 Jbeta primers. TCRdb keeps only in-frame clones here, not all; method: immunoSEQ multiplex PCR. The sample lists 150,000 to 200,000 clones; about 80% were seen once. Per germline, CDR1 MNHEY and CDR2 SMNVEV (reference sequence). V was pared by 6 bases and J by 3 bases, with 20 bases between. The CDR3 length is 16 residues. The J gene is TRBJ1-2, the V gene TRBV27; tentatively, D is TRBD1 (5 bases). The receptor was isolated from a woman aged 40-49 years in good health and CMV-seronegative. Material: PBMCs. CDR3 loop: CASRPLPGLPDYGYTF. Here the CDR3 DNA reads TGTGCCAGCAGGCCGTTACCGGGACTCCCAGACTATGGCTACACCTTC.